A selection of T cell receptor beta chains follows, all from one sample in a study of T cells in tumors after PD-1 blockade. The table came from immunoSEQ multiplex PCR; TCRdb's copy has only in-frame clones and leaves some out. The sample has over 60,000 clones, about 74% seen once; the top ten hold approximately 4.5%. The sample in question was PBMCs, obtained after anti-PD-1 treatment. These receptors originate from a human donor with basal cell carcinoma. CDR3s include the opening cysteine and the closing phenylalanine or tryptophan. D genes are given only for firm matches. Size is stated for part of the rows, as once, few or many counts, or as a class when the clone is expanded.

clone_size	v_call	d_call	j_call	cdr3_nt	cdr3_aa
.	TRBV5-6	TRBD1	TRBJ2-3	TGTGCCAGCAGCTTGGGGGACAGTGGTATGTATACGCAGTATTTT	CASSLGDSGMYTQYF
.	TRBV10-1	.	TRBJ1-1	TGCGCCAGCAGTGAGTCGACGTCGGGGGACACTGAAGCTTTCTTT	CASSESTSGDTEAFF
.	TRBV19	TRBD1	TRBJ2-6	TGTGCCAGTAGTACCCGGGACAGGGGAAGTGGGGCCAACGTCCTGACTTTC	CASSTRDRGSGANVLTF
once	TRBV29-1	.	TRBJ2-2	TGCAGCGTTGGTACAGGGTACCCCCCCGGGGAGCTGTTTTTT	CSVGTGYPPGELFF
.	TRBV6-2/TRBV6-3	.	TRBJ1-2	TGTGCCAGCAGTTGGACGGACGATAACTATGGCTACACCTTC	CASSWTDDNYGYTF
.	TRBV30	TRBD1	TRBJ2-5	TGTGCCTCCTCCGACAGGGGAGGCCAAGAGACCCAGTACTTC	CASSDRGGQETQYF
.	TRBV4-1	TRBD1	TRBJ1-2	TGCGCCAGCAGCCAAGATCCCGGACAGGGGAGGTCCTATGGCTACACCTTC	CASSQDPGQGRSYGYTF
once	TRBV6-5	TRBD2	TRBJ2-7	TGTGCCAGCAGTTACATAGCGGGGGGGACGGAGCAGTACTTC	CASSYIAGGTEQYF
.	TRBV29-1	.	TRBJ2-3	TGCAGCAGCATGAAGGGGGTGGGCACAGATACGCAGTATTTT	CSSMKGVGTDTQYF
.	TRBV2	.	TRBJ2-7	TGTGCCAGCAGTGAAACTGCAACCTACGAGCAGTACTTC	CASSETATYEQYF
.	TRBV18	TRBD1	TRBJ1-5	TGTGCCAGCTCCGTTCAGCCGGCAGGGGGCCTTTATAGCAATCAGCCCCAGCATTTT	CASSVQPAGGLYSNQPQHF
.	TRBV12-5	.	TRBJ1-4	TGTGCTAGTGGTTTTCGTGTCGTTCCCCCTAGGGGACCTAATGAAAAACTGTTTTTT	CASGFRVVPPRGPNEKLFF
few	TRBV20-1	.	TRBJ1-2	TGCAGTGCTAGTCTGTCGGACTATGGCTACACCTTC	CSASLSDYGYTF
.	TRBV3-1/TRBV3-2	TRBD2	TRBJ2-7	TGTGCCAGCAGCCAAGATAGGCTAGCGGGGGGAAGCTCCTACGAGCAGTACTTC	CASSQDRLAGGSSYEQYF
.	TRBV24-1	.	TRBJ1-1	TGTGCCACCAGTGTTCACAGGGTCGACACTGAAGCTTTCTTT	CATSVHRVDTEAFF
.	TRBV3-1/TRBV3-2	.	TRBJ1-6	TGTGCCAGCAGCCAAGACAGCGGGCTGGAGAAATCACCCCTCCACTTT	CASSQDSGLEKSPLHF
.	TRBV30	.	TRBJ2-3	TGTGCCTGGTCTCGGGGGCGGAGCACAGATACGCAGTATTTT	CAWSRGRSTDTQYF
.	TRBV19	.	TRBJ2-7	TGTGCCAGTAGTATAGGGGGGTTTGGAAACGAGCAGTACTTC	CASSIGGFGNEQYF
few	TRBV6-4	.	TRBJ1-5	TGTGCCAGCAGTGTTGATAGCAATCAGCCCCAGCATTTT	CASSVDSNQPQHF
.	TRBV18	.	TRBJ2-2	TGTGCCAGCTCACCTACAGGGTTCTTGGCCGGGGAGCTGTTTTTT	CASSPTGFLAGELFF
once	TRBV5-4	TRBD1	TRBJ1-5	TGTGCCAGCAGCAAGGGACAGGGAGTGGATCAGCCCCAGCATTTT	CASSKGQGVDQPQHF
.	TRBV27	TRBD1	TRBJ1-1	TGTGCCAGCAGTTTAGGGACAGCTAACACTGAAGCTTTCTTT	CASSLGTANTEAFF
few	TRBV5-1	TRBD1	TRBJ2-1	TGCGCCAGCAGCCCGGGGACAGGTTGGGTTGGCAATGAGCAGTTCTTC	CASSPGTGWVGNEQFF
medium-sized	TRBV3-1/TRBV3-2	.	TRBJ2-1	TGTGCCAGCAGCCAAAGCACTGAGCAGTTCTTC	CASSQSTEQFF
few	TRBV4-1	.	TRBJ1-1	TGCGCCAGCAGCCCAGCCCGGGGTGGAACTGAAGCTTTCTTT	CASSPARGGTEAFF
.	TRBV5-5	.	TRBJ2-1	TGTGCCAGCAGCCTCCGAGACACTTACAATGAGCAGTTCTTC	CASSLRDTYNEQFF
few	TRBV6-1	.	TRBJ1-6	TGTGCCAGCAGTGAAGGGATGGGGGATAATTCACCCCTCCACTTT	CASSEGMGDNSPLHF
.	TRBV30	.	TRBJ1-3	TGTGCCTGGAGACAGAAGGGAAACACCATATATTTT	CAWRQKGNTIYF
.	TRBV12-3/TRBV12-4	.	TRBJ2-7	TGTGCCAGCAGTAAACAAAATCGGTACGAGCAGTACTTC	CASSKQNRYEQYF
.	TRBV6-5	.	TRBJ1-3	TGTGCCAGCAGTCTTGGGGGGGCAGCCGGAAACACCATATATTTT	CASSLGGAAGNTIYF
.	TRBV6-5	.	TRBJ1-6	TGTGCCAGCAGCCTTATCCCGGGACATAATTCACCCCTCCACTTT	CASSLIPGHNSPLHF
.	TRBV12-3/TRBV12-4	TRBD2	TRBJ2-5	TGTGCCAGCAGGGGGACTAGCGGGGGGGCCCAGTACTTC	CASRGTSGGAQYF